This T cell receptor beta chain was captured by sequencing in a study of shared T cell receptors in the human thymus. Assay used: immunoSEQ multiplex PCR; TCRdb lists only in-frame clones, some missing. The sample lists roughly 700,000 clones, approximately 90% seen once, with approximately 0.011% in the top ten. This CDR3 contains 16 residues. Germline-derived CDR1 and CDR2 are LGHNA and YNFKEQ. Losses at the gene ends were 5 bases for V and 7 bases for J; bases not matched to a gene: 7. The data were also submitted as part of a second study, on human thymus T cells.

Sequences were obtained from thymocytes. The J gene is TRBJ2-1, the V gene TRBV4-2, with 14 nucleotides matching TRBD2. This receptor was identified in a boy younger than two with a congenital heart defect. In nucleotides, the CDR3 is TGTGCCAGCAGCTTCGGAGGACTAGCGGGAGGTAATGAGCAGTTCTTC. Its protein product is CASSFGGLAGGNEQFF.